A single sample gave rise to the 26 T cell receptor beta chains below, sequenced in a study of monozygotic twins with inflammatory bowel disease. From its re-call of the 5' RACE reads, TCRdb lists each CDR3 protein once, without DNA. The sample holds over 120,000 distinct CDR3 sequences. Specimen: blood. The receptors here all came from a human donor with ulcerative colitis or Crohn's disease, or a healthy co-twin of an affected twin (not recorded which).

This sequence joins TRBV14 and TRBJ1-4; with no DNA, the TCRdb D assignment of TRBD1 cannot be verified. The CDR3 extends over 15 amino acids. Looked up from germline, CDR1 is SGHDN and CDR2 is FVKESK. This chain's CDR3 is CASSQVGQKDEKLFF.

V and J are TRBV11-1 and TRBJ2-1; without DNA, the TCRdb call of TRBD2 cannot be checked. The CDR3 extends over 16 amino acids. CDR1 and CDR2 from the germline V gene are SGHAT and FQDESV (reference sequence). CDR3 in amino acids: CASSFFLQRVNNEQFF.

J is TRBJ2-3 and V is TRBV2; TCRdb outputs TRBD1, but without DNA this stays unchecked. The CDR3 consists of 12 residues. Germline-derived CDR1 and CDR2 are SNHLY and FYNNEI. CDR3 region: CASSQGQYTQYF.

The CDR3 region is CASSVGPAEITYEQYF. The chain recombines TRBV9 with TRBJ2-7; no DNA is available, so the TRBD1 call from TCRdb remains unchecked. CDR3 length: 16 amino acids. Germline loops: CDR1 SGDLS, CDR2 YYNGEE.

The rearrangement uses TRBV4-1 and TRBJ1-1. This CDR3 region has 14 residues. Germline V gene data show CDR1 as MGHRA and CDR2 as YSYEKL. The CDR3 loop reads CASSQDFLDTEAFF.

The chain joins TRBV5-1 to TRBJ1-2. This CDR3 spans 12 amino acids. Germline CDR1 is SGHRS and CDR2 is YFSETQ. The CDR3 spells CASSFSGYGYTF.

The chain uses TRBV5-1 and TRBJ1-2; TCRdb names TRBD1, which stays unverified in the absence of DNA. CDR3 length: 14 residues. The germline CDR1 and CDR2 sequences are SGHRS and YFSETQ. CDR3 loop: CASTPGGSNYGYTF.

CDR3 amino acids: CASSATPGTGGVSGNTIYF. The chain employs TRBV9 and TRBJ1-3; TCRdb returns TRBD1, unconfirmable since there is no DNA. This CDR3 has 19 amino acids. The germline gives CDR1 SGDLS, CDR2 YYNGEE.

The rearrangement links TRBV13 to TRBJ1-1. This CDR3 is 15 amino acids long. Germline assignment: CDR1 PRHDT and CDR2 FYEKMQ (reference sequence). CDR3 region: CASSLEQQINTEAFF. The full variable domain, its missing parts supplied by reference TRBV13 and TRBJ1-1, is AAGVIQSPRHLIKEKRETATLKCYPIPRHDTVYWYQQGPGQDPQFLISFYEKMQSDKGSIPDRFSAQQFSDYHSELNMSSLELGDSALYFCASSLEQQINTEAFFGQGTRLTVV.

The chain couples TRBV6-5 to TRBJ1-2; the D call from TCRdb, TRBD1, cannot be confirmed without DNA. The length of the CDR3 is 13 residues. The germline V gene has CDR1 MNHEY and CDR2 SVGAGI. CDR3 sequence: CASKEGGAGGYTF.

This chain links TRBV28 with TRBJ1-2. The CDR3 runs 15 residues. CDR1 MDHEN and CDR2 SYDVKM come from the germline V gene. CDR3 sequence reads: CASSFSGFIIYGYTF.

The rearrangement links TRBV6-1 to TRBJ1-4; TCRdb names TRBD1, which stays unverified in the absence of DNA. This CDR3 is built from 13 residues. Looked up from germline, CDR1 is MNHNS and CDR2 is SASEGT. CDR3 region: CASRVGAGEKLFF.

The chain links TRBV20-1 to TRBJ2-5; TCRdb gives TRBD2 as the D gene, but with no DNA this cannot be confirmed. Germline CDR1 is DFQATT and CDR2 is SNEGSKA (reference sequence). The CDR3 runs 13 residues. The CDR3 here is CSARAGVGETQYF.

The chain links TRBV27 to TRBJ1-6. Germline CDR1 reads MNHEY; CDR2 reads SMNVEV (reference sequence). The CDR3 is 17 residues long. The CDR3 reads CASRPIQAGSYNSPLHF.

The V and J genes are TRBV7-2 and TRBJ2-2; no DNA is available, so the TRBD1 call from TCRdb remains unchecked. The CDR3 covers 15 residues. CDR1 and CDR2 (germline): SGHTA, FQGNSA. The CDR3 region is CASSLGQLSTGELFF.

This chain connects TRBV20-1 to TRBJ2-3; the TCRdb D gene call, TRBD2, has no DNA to confirm it. Per the germline V gene, CDR1 is DFQATT and CDR2 is SNEGSKA (reference sequence). This CDR3 is built from 17 residues. CDR3 sequence reads: CSARELLTSGRTDTQYF.

The V and J genes are TRBV20-1 and TRBJ2-7; TCRdb proposes TRBD1, but this gene call is untestable without DNA. CDR1 and CDR2 from the germline V gene are DFQATT and SNEGSKA (reference sequence). The CDR3 spans 15 residues. CDR3 sequence: CSASRTEQGWYEQYF.

The genes are TRBV5-1 and TRBJ2-3; TCRdb outputs TRBD2, but without DNA this stays unchecked. Germline values: CDR1 SGHRS, CDR2 YFSETQ. This CDR3 is 15 amino acids long. CDR3 region: CASSLLTSGRDTQYF. Full variable domain (missing parts from reference TRBV5-1 and TRBJ2-3): KAGVTQTPRYLIKTRGQQVTLSCSPISGHRSVSWYQQTPGQGLQFLFEYFSETQRNKGNFPGRFSGRQFSNSRSEMNVSTLELGDSALYLCASSLLTSGRDTQYFGPGTRLTVL.

The chain links TRBV7-3 to TRBJ2-5. Per the germline V gene, CDR1 is SGHTA and CDR2 is FQGTGA. The CDR3 contains 14 residues. CDR3: CASSLTGVWETQYF.

This rearrangement joins TRBV28 to TRBJ2-7; TCRdb selects TRBD1, and the lack of DNA leaves this call unchecked. CDR3 length: 16 amino acids. Germline V gene data show CDR1 as MDHEN and CDR2 as SYDVKM. The CDR3 region is CASSLTTGQGNYEQYF.

This chain connects TRBV6-1 to TRBJ1-5. CDR1 MNHNS and CDR2 SASEGT come from the germline V gene. The CDR3 is 15 amino acids. This CDR3 is CASTPSQGLNQPQHF.

The chain links TRBV5-6 to TRBJ2-2; TCRdb calls TRBD2, which cannot be checked without DNA. Germline values: CDR1 SGHDT, CDR2 YYEEEE. The CDR3 extends over 16 amino acids. CDR3 sequence reads: CASSLDRGGISGELFF.

The V gene is TRBV27, the J gene TRBJ2-1; the TRBD2 assignment by TCRdb is unverifiable without DNA. Germline-derived CDR1 and CDR2 are MNHEY and SMNVEV (reference sequence). The CDR3 extends over 13 amino acids. The CDR3 here is CASSATSYNEQFF.

V gene TRBV12-3 or TRBV12-4 combines with J gene TRBJ1-3; the D call from TCRdb, TRBD1, cannot be confirmed without DNA. This CDR3 contains 14 residues. CDR3 sequence: CASSFTGTHDTIYF.

The chain recombines TRBV6-4 with TRBJ1-1; TCRdb names TRBD1, which stays unverified in the absence of DNA. The CDR3 runs 13 residues. Germline CDR1 MRHNA, CDR2 SNTAGT. CDR3 sequence: CASKHREDTEAFF.

The chain couples TRBV20-1 to TRBJ1-1. Per germline, CDR1 DFQATT and CDR2 SNEGSKA (reference sequence). The CDR3 is 14 amino acids. The CDR3 here is CSARESVMNTEAFF.